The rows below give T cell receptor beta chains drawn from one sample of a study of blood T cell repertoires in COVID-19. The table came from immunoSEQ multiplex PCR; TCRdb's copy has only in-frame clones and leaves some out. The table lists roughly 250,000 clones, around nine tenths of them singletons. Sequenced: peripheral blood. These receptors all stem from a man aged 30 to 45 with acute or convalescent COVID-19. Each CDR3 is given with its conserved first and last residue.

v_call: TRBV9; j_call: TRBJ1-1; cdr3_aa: CASSVGRGLGTEAFF
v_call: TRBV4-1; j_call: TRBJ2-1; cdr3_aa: CASSQLGRNSYNEQFF
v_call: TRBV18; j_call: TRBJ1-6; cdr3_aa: CASSLDRFNSPLHF
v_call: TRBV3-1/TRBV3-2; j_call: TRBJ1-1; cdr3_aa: CASSQQNTEAFF
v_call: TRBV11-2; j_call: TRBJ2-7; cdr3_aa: CASSVTGGTFYEQYF
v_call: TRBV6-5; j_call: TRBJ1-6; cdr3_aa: CASADSRSPLHF
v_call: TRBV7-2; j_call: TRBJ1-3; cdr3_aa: CASSRGSGNTIYF
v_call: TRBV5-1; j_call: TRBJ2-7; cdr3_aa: CASSLPRDKPYEQYF
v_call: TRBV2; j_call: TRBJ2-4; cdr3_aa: CASNRRIDKNIQYF
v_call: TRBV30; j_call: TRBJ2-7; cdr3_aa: CAWSAGSYEQYF
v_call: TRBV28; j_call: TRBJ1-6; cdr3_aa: CASDTPSRRPRKNSPLHF
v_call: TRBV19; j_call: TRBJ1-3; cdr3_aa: CASSIRDRAPLTGNTIYF
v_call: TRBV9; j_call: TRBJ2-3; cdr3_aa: CASSPRDRTTDTQYF
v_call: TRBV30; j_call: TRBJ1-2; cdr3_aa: CAWSALGHLYGYTF
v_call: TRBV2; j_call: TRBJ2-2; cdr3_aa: CASSLTGVTGELFF
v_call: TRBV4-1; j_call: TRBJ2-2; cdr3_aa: CASSLTSGGGTGELFF
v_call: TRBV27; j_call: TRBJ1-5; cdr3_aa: CASSFPGGSSNQPQHF
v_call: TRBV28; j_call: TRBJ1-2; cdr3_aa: CASSPSLGTGHYGYTF
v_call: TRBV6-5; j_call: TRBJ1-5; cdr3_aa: CASSMRGGYQPQHF
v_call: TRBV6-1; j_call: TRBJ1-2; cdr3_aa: CASSEGETGRRWPLSGYTF
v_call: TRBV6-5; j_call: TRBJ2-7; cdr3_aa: CASSYSIRGDDEQYF
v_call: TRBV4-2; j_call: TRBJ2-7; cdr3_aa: CASSQDDSTYEQYF
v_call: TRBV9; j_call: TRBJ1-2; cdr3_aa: CASSFSTAANYGYTF
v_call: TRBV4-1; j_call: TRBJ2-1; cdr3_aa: CASSQIRDYPYNEQFF
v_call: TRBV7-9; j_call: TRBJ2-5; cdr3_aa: CASSYATSGYF
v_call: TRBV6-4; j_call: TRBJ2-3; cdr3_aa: CASRGQGADTQYF
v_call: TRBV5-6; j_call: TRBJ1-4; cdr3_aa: CASSTGNLRTNEKLFF
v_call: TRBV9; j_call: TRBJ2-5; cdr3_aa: CASSDRTSPGETQYF
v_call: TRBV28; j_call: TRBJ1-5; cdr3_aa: CASSLLGLGVSQPQHF
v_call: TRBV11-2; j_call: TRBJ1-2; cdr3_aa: CASSLEGGYNYGYTF
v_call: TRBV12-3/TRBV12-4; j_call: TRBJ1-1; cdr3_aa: CASRSIRGQAFF
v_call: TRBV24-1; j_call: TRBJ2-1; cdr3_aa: CATSDSVDNEQFF
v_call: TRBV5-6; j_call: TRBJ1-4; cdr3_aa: CASSPGGGSDEKLFF
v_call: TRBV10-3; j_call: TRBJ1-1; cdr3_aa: CATAGGPNTEAFF
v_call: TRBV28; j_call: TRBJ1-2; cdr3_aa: CASSLRQPPYGYTF
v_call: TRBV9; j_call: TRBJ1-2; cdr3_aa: CASSVDLGDRGYGYTF
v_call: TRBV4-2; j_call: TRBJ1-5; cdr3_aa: CASSLWGGSNQPQHF
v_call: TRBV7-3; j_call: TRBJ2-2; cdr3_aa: CASSLSGRGTGELFF
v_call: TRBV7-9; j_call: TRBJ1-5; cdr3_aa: CASSQGQSNQPQHF
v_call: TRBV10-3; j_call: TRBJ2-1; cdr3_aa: CAISDLGQSLFF
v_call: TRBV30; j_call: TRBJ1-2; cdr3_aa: CAWSPPVRGGYTF
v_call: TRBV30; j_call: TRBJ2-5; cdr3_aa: CAWSVGRGGETQYF
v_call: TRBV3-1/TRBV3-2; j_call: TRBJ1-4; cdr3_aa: CASSPRQGALLGELFF
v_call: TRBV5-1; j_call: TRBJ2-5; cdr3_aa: CASSLLSGTSNF
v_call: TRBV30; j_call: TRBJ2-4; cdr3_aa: CAWNIRTGGQSLAKNIQYF
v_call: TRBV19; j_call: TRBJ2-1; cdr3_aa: CASSELQGNEQFF
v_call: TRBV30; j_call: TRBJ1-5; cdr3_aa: CAWQAGGGSGQPQHF
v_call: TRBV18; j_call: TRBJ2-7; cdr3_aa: CASSPPRTGVVDEQYF
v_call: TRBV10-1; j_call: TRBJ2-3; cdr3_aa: CASSPGLATDTQYF
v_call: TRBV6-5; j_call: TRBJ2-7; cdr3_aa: CASTTTGGSPYEQYF
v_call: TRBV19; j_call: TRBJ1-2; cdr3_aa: CACYRPGGEGYTF
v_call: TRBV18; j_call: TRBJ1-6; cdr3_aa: CASSPDRGLSPLHF
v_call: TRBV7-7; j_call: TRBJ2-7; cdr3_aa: CASSFRQGYEQYF
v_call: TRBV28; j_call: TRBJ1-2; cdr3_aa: CASSSNRYTF
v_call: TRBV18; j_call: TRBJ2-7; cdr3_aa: CASSPGTGSEQYF
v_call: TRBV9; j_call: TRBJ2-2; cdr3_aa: CASSVGGGEVVGELFF
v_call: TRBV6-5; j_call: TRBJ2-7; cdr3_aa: CASKSGTQSYEQYF